This T cell receptor beta chain is drawn from a study of technical replicates of blood from a few donors. Assay: immunoSEQ multiplex PCR; the TCRdb copy retains only in-frame clones and omits some. The sample records under 100,000 clones, approximately 94% being singletons. This clone was seen just once. Trimming took 7 bases from V and 3 from J; bases not matched to a gene: 4. CDR3 length equals 13 residues. Germline CDR1 is SNHLY and CDR2 is FYNNEI. V gene TRBV2 combines with J gene TRBJ1-2; the match to TRBD1 covers 8 bases. Source material: T cells isolated from PBMCs. This clonotype originated in a human donor in good health. Written as DNA, the CDR3 is TGTGCCAGCAAAGGACAGGGATACTATGGCTACACCTTC. Protein product: CASKGQGYYGYTF.